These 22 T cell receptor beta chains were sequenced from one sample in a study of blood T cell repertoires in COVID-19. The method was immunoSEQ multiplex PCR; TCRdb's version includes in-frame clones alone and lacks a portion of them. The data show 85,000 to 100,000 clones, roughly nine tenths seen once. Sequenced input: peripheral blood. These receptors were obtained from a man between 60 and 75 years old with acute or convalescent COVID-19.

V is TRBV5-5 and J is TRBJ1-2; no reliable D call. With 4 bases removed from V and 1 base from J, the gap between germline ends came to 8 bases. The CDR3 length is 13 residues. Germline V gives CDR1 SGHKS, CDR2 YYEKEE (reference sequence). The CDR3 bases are TGTGCCAGCAGCCAACAGCTTAACTATGGCTACACCTTC. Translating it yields CASSQQLNYGYTF. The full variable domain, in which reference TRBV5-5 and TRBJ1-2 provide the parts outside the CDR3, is DAGVTQSPTHLIKTRGQQVTLRCSPISGHKSVSWYQQVLGQGPQFIFQYYEKEERGRGNFPDRFSARQFPNYSSELNVNALLLGDSALYLCASSQQLNYGYTFGSGTRLTVV.

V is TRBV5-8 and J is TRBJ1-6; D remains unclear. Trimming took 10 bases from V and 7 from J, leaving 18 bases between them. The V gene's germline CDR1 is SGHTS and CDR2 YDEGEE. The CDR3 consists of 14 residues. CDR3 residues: CADTLGGRNSPLHF. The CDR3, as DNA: TGTGCCGACACCCTGGGAGGGAGGAATTCACCCCTCCACTTT. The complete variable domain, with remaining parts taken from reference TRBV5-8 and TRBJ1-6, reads EAGVTQSPTHLIKTRGQQATLRCSPISGHTSVYWYQQALGLGLQFLLWYDEGEERNRGNFPPRFSGRQFPNYSSELNVNALELEDSALYLCADTLGGRNSPLHFGNGTRLTVT.

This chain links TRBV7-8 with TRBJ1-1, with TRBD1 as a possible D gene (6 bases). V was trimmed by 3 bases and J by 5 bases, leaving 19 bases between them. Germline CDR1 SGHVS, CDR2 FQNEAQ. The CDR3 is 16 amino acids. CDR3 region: CASSFRILQGGTEAFF. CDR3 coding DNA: TGTGCCAGCAGCTTTCGCATACTACAGGGCGGAACTGAAGCTTTCTTT.

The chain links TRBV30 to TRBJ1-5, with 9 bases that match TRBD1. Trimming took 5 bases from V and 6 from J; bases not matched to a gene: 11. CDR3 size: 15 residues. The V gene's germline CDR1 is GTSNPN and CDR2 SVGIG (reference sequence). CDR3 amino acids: CAWEGTGNFGQPQHF. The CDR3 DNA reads TGTGCCTGGGAAGGGACAGGGAATTTCGGTCAGCCCCAGCATTTT.

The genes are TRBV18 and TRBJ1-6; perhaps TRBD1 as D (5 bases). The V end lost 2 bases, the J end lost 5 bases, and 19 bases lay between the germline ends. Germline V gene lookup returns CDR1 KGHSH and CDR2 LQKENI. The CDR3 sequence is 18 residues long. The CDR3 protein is CASSPFEGRGGNNSPLHF. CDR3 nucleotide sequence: TGTGCCAGCTCACCATTTGAGGGCCGGGGGGGGAATAATTCACCCCTCCACTTT.

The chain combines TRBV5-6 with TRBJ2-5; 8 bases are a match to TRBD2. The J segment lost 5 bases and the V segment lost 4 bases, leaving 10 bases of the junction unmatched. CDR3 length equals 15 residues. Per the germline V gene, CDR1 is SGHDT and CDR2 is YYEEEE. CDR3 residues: CASSLRTGGPETQYF. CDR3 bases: TGTGCCAGCAGCCTACGCACGGGGGGGCCGGAGACCCAGTACTTC.

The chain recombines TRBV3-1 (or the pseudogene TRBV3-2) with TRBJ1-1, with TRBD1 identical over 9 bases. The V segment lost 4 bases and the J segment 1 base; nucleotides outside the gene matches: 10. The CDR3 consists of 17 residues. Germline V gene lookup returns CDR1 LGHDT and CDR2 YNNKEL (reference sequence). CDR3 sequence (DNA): TGTGCCAGCAGCCCCCGGGACAGGGTGGGAAAGAACACTGAAGCTTTCTTT. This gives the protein CASSPRDRVGKNTEAFF.

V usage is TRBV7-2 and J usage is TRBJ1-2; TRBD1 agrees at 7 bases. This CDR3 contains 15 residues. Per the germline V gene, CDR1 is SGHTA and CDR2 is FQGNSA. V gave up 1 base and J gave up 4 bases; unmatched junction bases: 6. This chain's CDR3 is CASSLDSGQAYGYTF. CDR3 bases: TGTGCCAGCAGCTTAGATAGCGGACAGGCCTATGGCTACACCTTC.

CDR3 protein: CATSRGRGTNTEAFF. CDR3 nucleotides: TGTGCCACCAGCAGAGGGCGGGGGACGAACACTGAAGCTTTCTTT. The chain combines TRBV15 with TRBJ1-1; tentative D call: TRBD1 (5 bases). From germline, CDR1 is LNHNV and CDR2 YYDKDF (reference sequence). Trimming cost V 1 base and J 1 base, with 10 bases left between them. The CDR3 runs to 15 residues.

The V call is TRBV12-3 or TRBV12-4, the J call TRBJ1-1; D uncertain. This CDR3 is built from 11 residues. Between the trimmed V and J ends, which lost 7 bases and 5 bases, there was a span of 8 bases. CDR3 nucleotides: TGTGCCAGCACTTTGCGGACTGAAGCTTTCTTT. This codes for CASTLRTEAFF.

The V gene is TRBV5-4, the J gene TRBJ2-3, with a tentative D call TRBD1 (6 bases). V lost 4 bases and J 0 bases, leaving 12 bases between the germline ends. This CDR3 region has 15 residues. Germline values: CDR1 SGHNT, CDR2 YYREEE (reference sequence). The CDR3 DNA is TGTGCCAGCAGCAGGACAGTCCTTAGCACAGATACGCAGTATTTT. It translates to CASSRTVLSTDTQYF.

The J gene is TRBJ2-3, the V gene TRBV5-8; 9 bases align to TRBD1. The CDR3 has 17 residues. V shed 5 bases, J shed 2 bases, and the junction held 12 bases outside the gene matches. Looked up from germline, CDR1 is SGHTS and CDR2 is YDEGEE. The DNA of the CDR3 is TGTGCCAGCAGGCCCGGGACAGGGTACAGTTTCACAGATACGCAGTATTTT. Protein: CASRPGTGYSFTDTQYF.

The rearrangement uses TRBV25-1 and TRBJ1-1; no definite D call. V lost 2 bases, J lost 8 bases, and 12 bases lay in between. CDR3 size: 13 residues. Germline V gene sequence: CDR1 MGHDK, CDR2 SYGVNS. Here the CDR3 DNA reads TGTGCCAGCAGTGAAAGGGCCCGAGGGGAAGCTTTCTTT. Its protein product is CASSERARGEAFF.

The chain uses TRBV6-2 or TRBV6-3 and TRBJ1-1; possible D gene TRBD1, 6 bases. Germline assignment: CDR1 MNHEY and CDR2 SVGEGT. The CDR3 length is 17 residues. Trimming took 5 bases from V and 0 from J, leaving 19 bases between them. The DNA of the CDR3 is TGTGCCAGCAGTCATCGACAGGTGGGGACGATGAACACTGAAGCTTTCTTT. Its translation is CASSHRQVGTMNTEAFF.

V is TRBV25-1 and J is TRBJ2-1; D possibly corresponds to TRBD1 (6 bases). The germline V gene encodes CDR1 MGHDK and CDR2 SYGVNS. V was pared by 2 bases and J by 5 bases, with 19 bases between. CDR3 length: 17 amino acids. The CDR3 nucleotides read TGTGCCAGCAGTGAAATAAACCCCGGGACAAGCGACAATGAGCAGTTCTTC. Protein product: CASSEINPGTSDNEQFF.

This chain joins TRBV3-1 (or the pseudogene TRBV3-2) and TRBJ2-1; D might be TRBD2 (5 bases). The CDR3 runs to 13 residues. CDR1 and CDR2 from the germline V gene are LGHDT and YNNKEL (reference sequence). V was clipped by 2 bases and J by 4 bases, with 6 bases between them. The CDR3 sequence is CASSQRGYNEQFF. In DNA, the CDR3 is TGTGCCAGCAGCCAACGGGGTTACAATGAGCAGTTCTTC.

CDR3 sequence (DNA): TGTGCCAGCAGTTTCGGGGGGTCCTATGGCTACACCTTC. Its protein is CASSFGGSYGYTF. This rearrangement joins TRBV28 to TRBJ1-2, with TRBD1 as a possible D gene (5 bases). Trimming stripped 3 bases from V and 4 bases from J, with 9 bases between. Germline loops: CDR1 MDHEN, CDR2 SYDVKM. This CDR3 is 13 amino acids long.

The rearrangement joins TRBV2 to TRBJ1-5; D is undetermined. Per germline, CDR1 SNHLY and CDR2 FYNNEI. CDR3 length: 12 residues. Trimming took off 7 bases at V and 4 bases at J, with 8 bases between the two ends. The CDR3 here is CASNGRNQPQHF. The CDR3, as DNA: TGTGCCAGCAATGGGAGAAATCAGCCCCAGCATTTT.

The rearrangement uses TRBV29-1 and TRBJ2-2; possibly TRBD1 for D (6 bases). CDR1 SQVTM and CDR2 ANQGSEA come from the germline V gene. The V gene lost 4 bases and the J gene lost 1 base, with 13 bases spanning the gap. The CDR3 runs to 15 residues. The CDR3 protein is CSVGTAEGNTGELFF. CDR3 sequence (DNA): TGCAGCGTTGGGACAGCTGAAGGGAACACCGGGGAGCTGTTTTTT.

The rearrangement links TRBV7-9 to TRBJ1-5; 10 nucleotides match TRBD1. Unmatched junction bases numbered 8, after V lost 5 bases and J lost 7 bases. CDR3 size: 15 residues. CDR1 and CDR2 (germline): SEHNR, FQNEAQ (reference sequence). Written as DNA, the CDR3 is TGTGCCAGCAGCCAAGGACAGGGGGGCTGGCAGCCCCAGCATTTT. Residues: CASSQGQGGWQPQHF. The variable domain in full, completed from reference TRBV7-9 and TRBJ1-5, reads DTGVSQNPRHKITKRGQNVTFRCDPISEHNRLYWYRQTLGQGPEFLTYFQNEAQLEKSRLLSDRFSAERPKGSFSTLEIQRTEQGDSAMYLCASSQGQGGWQPQHFGDGTRLSIL.

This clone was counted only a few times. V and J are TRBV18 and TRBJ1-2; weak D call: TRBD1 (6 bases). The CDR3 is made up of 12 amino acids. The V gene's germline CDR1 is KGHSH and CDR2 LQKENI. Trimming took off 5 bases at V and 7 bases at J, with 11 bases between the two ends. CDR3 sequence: CASSEQGTGYTF. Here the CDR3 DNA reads TGTGCCAGCTCAGAACAGGGAACTGGCTACACCTTC.

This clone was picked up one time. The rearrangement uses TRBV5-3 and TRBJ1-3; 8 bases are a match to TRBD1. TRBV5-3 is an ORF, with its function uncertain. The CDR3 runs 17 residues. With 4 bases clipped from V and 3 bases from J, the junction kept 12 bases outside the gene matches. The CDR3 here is CARSPYRQGSSGNTIYF. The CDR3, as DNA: TGTGCCAGAAGCCCATACCGACAGGGGTCGAGTGGAAACACCATATATTTT.